This T cell receptor (beta chain) originates from a study of shared clonotypes between healthy human individuals. General study points: A few donors had 5% to 6% of their naive CD4 clonotypes in common.

As to this clone: What it binds is not known. This CDR3 is also generated by other DNA sequences in the sample.

Only in-frame clones appear in the TCRdb table, and some are missing; sequencing was by immunoSEQ multiplex PCR. The sample shows roughly 2,000,000 clones, less than 95% of them seen only once. Naive CD8 cells lacked CD45RO and underwent positive selection for CCR7, leaving out terminally differentiated effector memory CD45RA+ cells. This CDR3 is 12 amino acids long. Germline V CDR1 and CDR2: SQVTM, ANQGSEA. Trimming stripped 1 base from V and 4 bases from J, with 8 bases between. The rearrangement joins TRBV29-1 to TRBJ2-7, with no clear D. Material: naive CD8+ T cells sorted from blood. The sequence derives from a man younger than 35 in good health. The CDR3 sequence is CSVEGRAYEQYF. The CDR3 DNA sequence: TGCAGCGTTGAAGGGCGAGCTTACGAGCAGTACTTC.